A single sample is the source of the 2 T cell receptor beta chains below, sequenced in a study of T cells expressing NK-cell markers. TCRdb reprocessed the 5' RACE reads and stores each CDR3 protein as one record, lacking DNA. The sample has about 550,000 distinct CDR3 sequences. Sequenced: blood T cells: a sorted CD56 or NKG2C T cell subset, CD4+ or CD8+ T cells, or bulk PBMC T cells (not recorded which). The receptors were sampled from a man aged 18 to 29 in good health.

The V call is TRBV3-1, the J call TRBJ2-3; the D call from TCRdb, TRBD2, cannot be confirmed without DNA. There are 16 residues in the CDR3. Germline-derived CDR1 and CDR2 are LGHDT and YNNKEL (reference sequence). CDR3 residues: CASSLVSGRGADTQYF.

CDR3 loop: CASSPRTGSGNTIYF. The chain combines TRBV7-2 with TRBJ1-3. The CDR3 runs to 15 residues. Germline V gene lookup returns CDR1 SGHTA and CDR2 FQGNSA.